Following are 9 T cell receptor beta chains from one sample sequenced in a study of blood T cell repertoires in COVID-19. Generated by immunoSEQ multiplex PCR, the TCRdb table keeps only in-frame clones and is missing some. The repertoire has about 140,000 clones, approximately 85% of them found once; the top ten carry 3% to 3.5%. Sequenced: PBMCs or T cells enriched from blood (not recorded which). These receptors were collected from a woman aged 45 to 65 with acute COVID-19.

The chain combines TRBV4-3 with TRBJ1-4, with a weak D call TRBD1 (6 bases). Germline assignment: CDR1 LGHNA and CDR2 YSLEER. The length of the CDR3 is 15 residues. Trimming took off 3 bases at V and 7 bases at J, with 15 bases between the two ends. DNA of the CDR3: TGCGCCAGCAGCCATGACGGGGGGCCCAGTGAAAAACTGTTTTTT. This sequence encodes CASSHDGGPSEKLFF.

The V gene is TRBV5-8, the J gene TRBJ2-5; 7 positions agree with TRBD2. V lost 0 bases, J lost 7 bases, and 9 bases stayed unmatched. In germline, CDR1 is SGHTS, CDR2 YDEGEE. The CDR3 extends over 15 amino acids. In DNA form, the CDR3 reads TGTGCCAGCAGCTTGGATACAGCGGGAATGGGGACCCAGTACTTC. Its protein is CASSLDTAGMGTQYF.

This rearrangement joins TRBV29-1 to TRBJ1-1; D is perhaps TRBD1 (5 bases). Deletions cut 4 bases from V and 10 bases from J, with 13 bases between. The CDR3 consists of 11 residues. Germline V gives CDR1 SQVTM, CDR2 ANQGSEA. The CDR3 region is CSVGTLLGAFF. The CDR3 coding sequence is TGCAGCGTTGGGACACTTCTAGGAGCTTTCTTT.

In this sample, this clone turned up once. The V gene is TRBV19, the J gene TRBJ1-1; no firm D call. The CDR3 loop spans 10 amino acids. Germline V gives CDR1 LNHDA, CDR2 SQIVND (reference sequence). Deletions cut 7 bases from V and 5 bases from J, with 5 bases between. This CDR3 reads CASIDTEAFF. CDR3 in DNA: TGTGCCAGTATAGATACTGAAGCTTTCTTT.

This sequence joins TRBV5-1 and TRBJ2-7, with D possibly being TRBD1 (5 bases). V was pared by 4 bases and J by 6 bases, with 11 bases between. This CDR3 has 12 residues. Germline lookup yields CDR1 SGHRS and CDR2 YFSETQ. Written as DNA, the CDR3 is TGCGCCAGCAGCCTTGAGCAGGGCGAGCAGTACTTC. Translation gives CASSLEQGEQYF.

This clone came up a few times. The chain carries TRBV5-6 and TRBJ1-1; TRBD1 agrees at 10 bases. CDR1 is SGHDT, CDR2 YYEEEE, per germline. CDR3 length: 14 residues. The V and J ends lost 4 bases and 5 bases, in that order; junction bases with no gene match: 5. CDR3 nucleotides: TGTGCCAGCAGCCCCGGACAGGGGGGAACTGAAGCTTTCTTT. Its translation: CASSPGQGGTEAFF.

The rearrangement joins TRBV12-5 to TRBJ1-2; D not certain. CDR1 LGHNT and CDR2 FRNRAP come from the germline V gene. The germline V and J ends were trimmed by 0 bases and 2 bases, with 7 bases remaining between them. The CDR3 runs 14 residues. The CDR3 spells CASGLVTGNYGYTF. The CDR3 nucleotides read TGTGCTAGTGGTTTGGTTACGGGGAACTATGGCTACACCTTC.

The chain recombines TRBV3-1 (or the pseudogene TRBV3-2) with TRBJ2-3; tentatively, D is TRBD2 (5 bases). The germline gives CDR1 LGHDT, CDR2 YNNKEL (reference sequence). V was shortened by 0 bases and J by 5 bases, with 9 bases between the two germline ends. The CDR3 sequence is 14 residues long. The chain's CDR3 is CASSQESAGDTQYF. CDR3 coding DNA: TGTGCCAGCAGCCAAGAATCGGCGGGAGATACGCAGTATTTT.

The rearrangement links TRBV6-4 to TRBJ2-1; the match to TRBD2 covers 7 bases. V trimming: 4 bases; J trimming: 11 bases; junction bases outside the gene matches: 5. CDR3 length equals 12 residues. CDR1 is MRHNA, CDR2 SNTAGT, per germline. The CDR3 DNA reads TGTGCCAGCAGTGCTAGCGGAGGGAAGCAGTTCTTC. Its protein is CASSASGGKQFF.